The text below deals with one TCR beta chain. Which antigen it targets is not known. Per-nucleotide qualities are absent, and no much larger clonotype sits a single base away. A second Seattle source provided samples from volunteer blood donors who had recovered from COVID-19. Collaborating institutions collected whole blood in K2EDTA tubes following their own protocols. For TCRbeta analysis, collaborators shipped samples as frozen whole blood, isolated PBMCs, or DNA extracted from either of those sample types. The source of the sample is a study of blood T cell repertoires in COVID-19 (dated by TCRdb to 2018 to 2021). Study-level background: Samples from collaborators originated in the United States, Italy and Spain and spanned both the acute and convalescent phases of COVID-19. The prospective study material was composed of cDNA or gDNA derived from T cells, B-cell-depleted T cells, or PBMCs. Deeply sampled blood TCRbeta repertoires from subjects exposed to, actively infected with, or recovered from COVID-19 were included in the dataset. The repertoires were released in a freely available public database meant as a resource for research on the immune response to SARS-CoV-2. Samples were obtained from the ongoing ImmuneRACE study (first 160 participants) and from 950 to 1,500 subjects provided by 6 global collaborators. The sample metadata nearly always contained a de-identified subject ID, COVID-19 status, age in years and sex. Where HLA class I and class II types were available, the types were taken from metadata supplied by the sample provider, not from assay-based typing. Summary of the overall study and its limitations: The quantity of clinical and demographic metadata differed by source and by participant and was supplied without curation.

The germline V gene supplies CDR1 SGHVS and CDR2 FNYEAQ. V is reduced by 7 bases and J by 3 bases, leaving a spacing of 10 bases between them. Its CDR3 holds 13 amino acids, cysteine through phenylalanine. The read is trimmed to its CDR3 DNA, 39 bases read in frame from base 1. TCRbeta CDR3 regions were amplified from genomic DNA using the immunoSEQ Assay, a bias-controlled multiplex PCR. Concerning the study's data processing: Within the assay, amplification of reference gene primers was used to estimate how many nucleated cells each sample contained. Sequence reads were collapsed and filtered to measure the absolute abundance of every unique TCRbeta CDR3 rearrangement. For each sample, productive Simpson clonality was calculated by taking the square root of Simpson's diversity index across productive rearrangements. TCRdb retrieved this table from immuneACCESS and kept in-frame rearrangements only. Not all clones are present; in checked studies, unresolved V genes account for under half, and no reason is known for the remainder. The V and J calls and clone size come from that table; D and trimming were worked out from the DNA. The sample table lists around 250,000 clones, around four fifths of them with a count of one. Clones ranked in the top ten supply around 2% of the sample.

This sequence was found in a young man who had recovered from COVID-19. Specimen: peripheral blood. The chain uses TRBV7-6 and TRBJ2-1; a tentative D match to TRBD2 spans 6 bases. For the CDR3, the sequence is CASTAGNYNEQFF. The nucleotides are TGTGCCAGCACGGCGGGGAACTACAATGAGCAGTTCTTC.